This T cell receptor beta chain was retrieved from a study of blood T cell repertoires in COVID-19. Looked up from germline, CDR1 is LGHNA and CDR2 is YSLEER. The CDR3 runs 17 residues. The trim removed 0 bases at V and 9 bases at J, leaving 14 bases unmatched. Repertoires were generated with immunoSEQ multiplex PCR, while TCRdb's copy carries only in-frame clones and drops some. The data contain tens of thousands of clones, about 91% of them singletons. The sequenced material came from peripheral blood. This sequence joins TRBV4-3 and TRBJ2-1, with 7 bases that match TRBD2. This sequence originates from a human donor with active COVID-19. The donor label of this sample is uncertain. Here the CDR3 reads CASSQDPLGGVKGEQFF. CDR3 sequence (DNA): TGCGCCAGCAGCCAAGATCCCCTGGGAGGGGTCAAGGGTGAGCAGTTCTTC.